The next 13 T cell receptor beta chains were all read from a single sample in a study of regulatory T cells in long-lasting Graves disease. The time point was: newly diagnosed GD, antithyroid drugs for less than 3 months. Scientists built the TCR library using RNA that was extracted from PBMCs. Arm-PCR of CDR3 regions with iRepertoire HTBI primers generated TCR beta libraries. From the multiplex PCR reads, TCRdb called clonotypes with MiXCR, one entry per CDR3 protein. The sample has 350,000 to 400,000 distinct CDR3 sequences, roughly 16% seen once. The sequencing here drew on peripheral blood mononuclear cells (PBMCs), taken at new diagnosis, from a patient treated with antithyroid drugs. Receptors were obtained from a female donor with Graves disease.

The V call is TRBV20-1, the J call TRBJ2-3; 9 positions agree with TRBD2. V lost 4 bases, J lost 2 bases, and 7 bases stayed unmatched. The germline V gene encodes CDR1 DFQATT and CDR2 SNEGSKA (reference sequence). The CDR3 covers 15 residues. CDR3 bases: TGCAGTGCTATTAGCGGGAGTCAAGACACAGATACGCAGTATTTT. It is translated as CSAISGSQDTDTQYF.

The table lists this clonotype with a few counts. The J gene is TRBJ2-5, the V gene TRBV4-2, with D perhaps TRBD1 or TRBD2 (5 bases each). In germline, CDR1 is LGHNA, CDR2 YNFKEQ. Trimming shortened V by 4 bases and J by 4 bases, and 19 bases separated the two germline ends. CDR3 length: 16 amino acids. As DNA, the CDR3 is TGTGCCAGCAGCCCTAACCCGGGACCACTGGTAGAGACCCAGTACTTC. Protein product: CASSPNPGPLVETQYF.

This clonotype was picked up many times. V gene TRBV7-9 combines with J gene TRBJ2-7; tentatively, D is TRBD1 (6 bases). The V gene lost 11 bases and the J gene lost 5 bases, with 22 bases spanning the gap. CDR1 and CDR2 (germline): SEHNR, FQNEAQ (reference sequence). This CDR3 has 14 amino acids. The CDR3 is CASSPTGLANEQYF. The CDR3 region has the DNA TGTGCCTCATCTCCTACAGGGCTAGCAAACGAGCAGTACTTC.

This clonotype came up many times. The chain combines TRBV7-2 with TRBJ2-3; D is unresolved. V was pared by 5 bases and J by 3 bases, with 18 bases between. CDR3 size: 16 residues. Per the germline V gene, CDR1 is SGHTA and CDR2 is FQGNSA. This CDR3 is CASSQNRRYWTDTQYF. The CDR3 DNA reads as TGTGCCAGCAGCCAGAATAGGCGCTATTGGACAGATACGCAGTATTTT. The whole variable domain, remainder taken from reference TRBV7-2 and TRBJ2-3, is GAGVSQSPSNKVTEKGKDVELRCDPISGHTALYWYRQSLGQGLEFLIYFQGNSAPDKSGLPSDRFSAERTGGSVSTLTIQRTQQEDSAVYLCASSQNRRYWTDTQYFGPGTRLTVL.

This clonotype occurred many times. J is TRBJ1-5 and V is TRBV2, with D hard to call. The V gene's germline CDR1 is SNHLY and CDR2 FYNNEI. The length of the CDR3 is 16 residues. Trimming cost V 4 bases and J 2 bases, with 15 bases left between them. The CDR3 coding sequence is TGTGCCAGCAGTGCCCTCCGTCCGGGCGGCAATCAGCCCCAGCATTTT. As protein: CASSALRPGGNQPQHF.

At least ten counts were recorded for this clonotype. The rearrangement joins TRBV29-1 to TRBJ2-1; a weak D match, TRBD1 (6 bases). Germline V CDR1 and CDR2: SQVTM, ANQGSEA. Trimming pared 4 bases from V and 6 bases from J, leaving 16 bases between. The CDR3 is made up of 14 amino acids. The chain's CDR3 is CSVVPQGFSNEQFF. The CDR3 coding sequence is TGCAGCGTTGTACCCCAGGGGTTTAGCAATGAGCAGTTCTTC.

This clonotype has at least ten counts. The chain couples TRBV24-1 to TRBJ1-1; D is ambiguous. CDR3 length: 12 residues. Trimming took off 0 bases at V and 7 bases at J, with 5 bases between the two ends. CDR1 is KGHDR, CDR2 SFDVKD, per germline. The CDR3 loop reads CATSDLEGEAFF. In DNA form, the CDR3 reads TGTGCCACCAGTGATTTGGAGGGTGAAGCTTTCTTT.

This clonotype has more than one count but fewer than ten. V and J are TRBV11-2 and TRBJ1-4; TRBD1 matches at 8 bases. The junction had 7 bases not matched to a gene; V was cut back by 5 bases and J by 8 bases. The CDR3 loop spans 14 amino acids. The germline V gene has CDR1 SGHAT and CDR2 FQNNGV. CDR3 protein: CASSPSRGREKLFF. CDR3 nucleotides: TGTGCCAGCAGCCCCTCCAGGGGGCGGGAAAAACTGTTTTTT.

V gene TRBV28 combines with J gene TRBJ2-1; 8 nucleotides line up with TRBD2. The CDR3 sequence is 12 residues long. V lost 11 bases to trimming and J lost 8 bases; unmatched junction nucleotides: 8. Germline CDR1 reads MDHEN; CDR2 reads SYDVKM. Written as DNA, the CDR3 is TGTGCCGGGGCTAGCGGGTCGGATGAGCAGTTCTTC. This codes for CAGASGSDEQFF.

This clonotype was seen a few times. For the CDR3, the DNA is TGTGCCAGCAGCTTGACTCCCTCTCCAAATGAAAAACTGTTTTTT. It codes for CASSLTPSPNEKLFF. The J gene is TRBJ1-4, the V gene TRBV7-2; D uncertain. Germline V gives CDR1 SGHTA, CDR2 FQGNSA. The CDR3 has 15 amino acids. The ends were cut back, 3 bases at V and 5 bases at J, with 13 bases in the middle.

The table lists this clonotype with many counts. This chain connects TRBV29-1 to TRBJ2-5; 12 bases match TRBD2. Germline V lookup: CDR1 SQVTM, CDR2 ANQGSEA. V trimming: 5 bases; J trimming: 4 bases; junction bases outside the gene matches: 8. CDR3 length: 15 amino acids. The CDR3: CSVMRTSGNRETQYF. The CDR3 coding sequence is TGCAGCGTTATGAGGACTAGCGGGAATCGAGAGACCCAGTACTTC.

This clonotype has a count of ten or more. The chain combines TRBV30 with TRBJ1-2; D unresolved. The V end was cut by 6 bases, the J end by 4 bases, with 15 bases between. This CDR3 comprises 13 residues. From germline, CDR1 is GTSNPN and CDR2 SVGIG (reference sequence). CDR3 amino acids: CACLQRAFYGYTF. DNA for the CDR3: TGTGCCTGCCTACAGCGGGCTTTCTATGGCTACACCTTC.

This clonotype was detected ten times or more. The chain carries TRBV12-3 or TRBV12-4 and TRBJ2-1; 10 bases fit TRBD2. The CDR3 is 15 residues long. V shed 2 bases and J 9 bases; nucleotides not matched to a gene: 7. The CDR3 DNA is TGTGCCAGCAGTTTACGTAGCGGGAGGCCTGGTGAGCAGTTCTTC. Protein: CASSLRSGRPGEQFF.